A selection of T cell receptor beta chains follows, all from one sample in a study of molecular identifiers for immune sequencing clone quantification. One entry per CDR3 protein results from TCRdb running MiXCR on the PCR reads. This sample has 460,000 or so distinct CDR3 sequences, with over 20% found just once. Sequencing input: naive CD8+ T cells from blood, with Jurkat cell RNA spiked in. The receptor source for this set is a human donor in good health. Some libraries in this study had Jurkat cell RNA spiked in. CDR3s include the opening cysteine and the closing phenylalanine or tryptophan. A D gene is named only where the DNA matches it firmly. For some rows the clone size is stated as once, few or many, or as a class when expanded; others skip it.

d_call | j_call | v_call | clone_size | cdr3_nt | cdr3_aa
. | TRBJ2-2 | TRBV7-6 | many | TGTGCCAGCAGCTGGAGGGGGGCCGGGGAGCTGTTTTTT | CASSWRGAGELFF
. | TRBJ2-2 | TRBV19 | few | TGTGCCAGTGCATCGGGCGGGGAGCTGTTTTTT | CASASGGELFF
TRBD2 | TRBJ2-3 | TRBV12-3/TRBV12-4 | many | TGTGCCAGCAGTTTGTCAAGCGGGGGATTATCTAGCACAGATACGCAGTATTTT | CASSLSSGGLSSTDTQYF
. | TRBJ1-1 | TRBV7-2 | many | TGTGCCAGCAGCTTAGATGGAGGCTTGAACACTGAAGCTTTCTTT | CASSLDGGLNTEAFF
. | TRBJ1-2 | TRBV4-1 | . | TGCGCCAGCAGCCAAGATCTGGGTAGTATGGATATCTATGGCTACACCTTC | CASSQDLGSMDIYGYTF
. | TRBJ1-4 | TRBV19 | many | TGTGCCAGTAGTATCATGGAACCTCCTGGGGCGAATGAAAAACTGTTTTTT | CASSIMEPPGANEKLFF
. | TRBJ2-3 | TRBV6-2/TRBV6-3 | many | TGTGCCAGCAGGGGGGTTCCAGATACGCAGTATTTT | CASRGVPDTQYF
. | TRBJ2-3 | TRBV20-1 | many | TGCAGTGCTAGAGACCCGGTGATGCCAACAGTGGTGTCATACACAGATACGCAGTATTTT | CSARDPVMPTVVSYTDTQYF
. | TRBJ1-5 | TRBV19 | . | TGTGCCAGTAGTATCGGGGAGGGCAATCAGCCCCAGCATTTT | CASSIGEGNQPQHF
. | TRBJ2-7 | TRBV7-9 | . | TGTGCCAGCAGCTTAGCTCTAAGATCGAATGGGGCCGAGCAGTACTTC | CASSLALRSNGAEQYF
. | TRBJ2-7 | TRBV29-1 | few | TGCAGCGTTGAAGATTCCTACGAGCAGTACTTC | CSVEDSYEQYF
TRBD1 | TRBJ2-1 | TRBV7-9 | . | TGTGCCAGCAGCAATTTCCGGGACAGTTTGAATGAGCAGTTCTTC | CASSNFRDSLNEQFF
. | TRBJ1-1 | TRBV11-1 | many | TGTGCCAGCAGCTTAGTTCGCAGCTACACTGAAGCTTTCTTT | CASSLVRSYTEAFF
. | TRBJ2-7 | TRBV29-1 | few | TGCAGCGTTGAAGAGACACCCTACGAGCAGTACTTC | CSVEETPYEQYF
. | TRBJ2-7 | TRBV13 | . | TGTGCCAGCAGCGTAGTTAATACCCCGAGCTCCTACGAGCGGTACTTC | CASSVVNTPSSYERYF
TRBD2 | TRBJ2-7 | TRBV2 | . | TGTGCCAGCAGTGAACAACTCCGGACTAGCGTCTACGAGCAGTACTTC | CASSEQLRTSVYEQYF
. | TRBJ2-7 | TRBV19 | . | . | CASRVASGTYEQHF
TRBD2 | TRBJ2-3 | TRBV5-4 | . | TGTGCCAGCAGCCCGATAGGGGCCCTAGCGGGAGTTTCGGATACGCAGTATTTT | CASSPIGALAGVSDTQYF
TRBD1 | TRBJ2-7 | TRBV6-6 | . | TGTGCCAGCAGTTACACTCAGGGGGCCCCCCACGGGCAGTACTTC | CASSYTQGAPHGQYF
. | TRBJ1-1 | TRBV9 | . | TGTGCCAGCAGCCCCTCGGCGCCAGACACTGAAGCTTTCTTT | CASSPSAPDTEAFF
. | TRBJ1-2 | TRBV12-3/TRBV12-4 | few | TGTGCCAGCAGTTTGAACAGGCTTGGCTACACCTTC | CASSLNRLGYTF
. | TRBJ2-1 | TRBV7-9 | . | TGTGCCAGCAGCGGAGCCCGAGATGAGCAGTTCTTC | CASSGARDEQFF
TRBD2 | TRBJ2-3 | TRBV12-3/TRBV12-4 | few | TGTGCCAGCAGTTCCCCCGGGGGGGTCTACGGGGATACGCAGTATTTT | CASSSPGGVYGDTQYF
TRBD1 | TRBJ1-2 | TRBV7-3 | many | TGTGCCAGCAGCCCAGGGACAGCAATTTCAAACTATGGCTACACCTTC | CASSPGTAISNYGYTF
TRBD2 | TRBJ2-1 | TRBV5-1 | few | TGCGCCAGTGGGACTAGCGGGGGGGCTATATACAATGAGCAGTTCTTC | CASGTSGGAIYNEQFF
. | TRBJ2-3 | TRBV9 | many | TGTGCCAGCAGCGCCAGCAGGGGGGGCGGCACAGATACGCAGTATTTT | CASSASRGGGTDTQYF
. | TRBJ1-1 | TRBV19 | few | TGTGCCAGTAGTATAGCGGGGGGGCGCACTGAAGCTTTCTTT | CASSIAGGRTEAFF
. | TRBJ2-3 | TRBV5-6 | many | TGTGCCAGCAGCTTGAGCGCGCTGATGGAGTATTTT | CASSLSALMEYF
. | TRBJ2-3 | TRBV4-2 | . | TGTGCCAGCAGCCAGACTAGTATCTCGCCAGATACGCAGTATTTT | CASSQTSISPDTQYF
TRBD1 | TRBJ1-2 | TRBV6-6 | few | TGTGCCAGCAGTTACCTACAGGGGGAAGTAGATGGCTACACCTTC | CASSYLQGEVDGYTF
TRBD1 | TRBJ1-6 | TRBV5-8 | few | TGTGCCAGCAGCCCTGGGACAGGGGACTCCTATAATTCACCCCTCCACTTT | CASSPGTGDSYNSPLHF
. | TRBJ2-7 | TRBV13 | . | TGTGCCAGCAGCTTACGTGGGGTCGAGCAGTACTTC | CASSLRGVEQYF
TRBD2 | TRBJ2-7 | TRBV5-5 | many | TGTGCCAGCAGCCGACTAGCGGGGGGGGCCTACGAGCAGTACTTC | CASSRLAGGAYEQYF
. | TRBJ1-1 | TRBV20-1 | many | TGCATTCCCGCCTGTGACAGCTACATGAACACTGAAGCTTTCTTT | CIPACDSYMNTEAFF
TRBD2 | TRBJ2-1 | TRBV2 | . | TGTGCCAGGGCGGGGGAAACGGGGTACAATGAGCAGTTCTTC | CARAGETGYNEQFF
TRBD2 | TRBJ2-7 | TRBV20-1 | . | TGCAGTGCTAGAGATGAGCCCGGGCGGGGGGGGGGAGAGCAGTACTTC | CSARDEPGRGGGEQYF
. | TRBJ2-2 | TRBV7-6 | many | TGTGCCAGCAGCTTAGTGGCTAGCCACGGGGAGCTGTTTTTT | CASSLVASHGELFF
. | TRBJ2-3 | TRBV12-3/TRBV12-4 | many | TGTGCCAGCAGCCCAGAGGAGGCTAGCACAGATACGCAGTATTTT | CASSPEEASTDTQYF
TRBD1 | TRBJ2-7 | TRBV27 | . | TGTGCCAGCTCGACAGGGAAGTACGCGCAGTACTTC | CASSTGKYAQYF
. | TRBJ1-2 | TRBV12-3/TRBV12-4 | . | TGTGCCAGCAGCCTTAGTGGGGACAACTATGGCTACACCTTC | CASSLSGDNYGYTF
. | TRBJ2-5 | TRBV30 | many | TGTGCCTGGAAGGTCCCAGGGGGGGACCAAGAGACCCAGTACTTC | CAWKVPGGDQETQYF
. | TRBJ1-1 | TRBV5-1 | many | TGCGCCAGCGGAGACCGGCCGGACGACTTGAACACTGAAGCTTTCTTT | CASGDRPDDLNTEAFF
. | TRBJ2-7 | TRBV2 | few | TGTGCCAGCAGTGAAGGGCCTAGTTCTACCTACGAGCAGTACTTC | CASSEGPSSTYEQYF
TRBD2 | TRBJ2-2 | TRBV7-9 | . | TGTGCCAGCAGCTTAGTTCGCGGGGGGTCTCGCACCGGGGAGCTGTTTTTT | CASSLVRGGSRTGELFF